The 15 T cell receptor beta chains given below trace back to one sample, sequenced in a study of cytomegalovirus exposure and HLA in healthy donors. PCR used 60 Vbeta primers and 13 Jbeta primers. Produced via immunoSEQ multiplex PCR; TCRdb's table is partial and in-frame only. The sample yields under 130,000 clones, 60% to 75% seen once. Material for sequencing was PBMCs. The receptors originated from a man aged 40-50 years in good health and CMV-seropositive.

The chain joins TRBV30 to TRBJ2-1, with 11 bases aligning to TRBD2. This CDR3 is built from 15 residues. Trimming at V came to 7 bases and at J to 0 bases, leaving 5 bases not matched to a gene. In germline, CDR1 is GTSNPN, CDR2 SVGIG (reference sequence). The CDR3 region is CAYTSGSPSYNEQFF. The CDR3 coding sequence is TGTGCCTACACTAGCGGGAGCCCCTCCTACAATGAGCAGTTCTTC.

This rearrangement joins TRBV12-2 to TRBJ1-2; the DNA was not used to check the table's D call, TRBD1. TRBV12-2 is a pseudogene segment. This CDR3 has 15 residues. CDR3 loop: CASRLAGTWRGGYTF. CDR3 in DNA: TGTGCAAGTCGCTTAGCCGGGACATGGCGTGGGGGCTACACCTTC.

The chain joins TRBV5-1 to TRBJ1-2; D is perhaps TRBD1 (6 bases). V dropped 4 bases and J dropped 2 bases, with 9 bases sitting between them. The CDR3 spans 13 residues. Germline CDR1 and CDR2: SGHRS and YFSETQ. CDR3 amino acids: CASSLGQNYGYTF. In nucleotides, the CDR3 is TGCGCCAGCAGCCTCGGACAGAACTATGGCTACACCTTC.

CDR3 loop: CASSQGSSGRAETQYF. In nucleotides, the CDR3 is TGCGCCAGCAGCCAAGGGTCCAGCGGGAGGGCGGAGACCCAGTACTTC. This sequence joins TRBV4-3 and TRBJ2-5; 10 positions match TRBD2. Trimming took 1 base from V and 5 from J; bases not matched to a gene: 7. The CDR3 sequence is 16 residues long. Germline V gives CDR1 LGHNA, CDR2 YSLEER.

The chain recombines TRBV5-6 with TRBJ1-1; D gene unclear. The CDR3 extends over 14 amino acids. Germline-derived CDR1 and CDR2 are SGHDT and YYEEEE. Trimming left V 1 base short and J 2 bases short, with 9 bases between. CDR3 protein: CASSLQHANTEAFF. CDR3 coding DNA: TGTGCCAGCAGCTTGCAACATGCCAACACTGAAGCTTTCTTT. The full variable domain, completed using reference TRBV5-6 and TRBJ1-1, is DAGVTQSPTHLIKTRGQQVTLRCSPKSGHDTVSWYQQALGQGPQFIFQYYEEEERQRGNFPDRFSGHQFPNYSSELNVNALLLGDSALYLCASSLQHANTEAFFGQGTRLTVV.

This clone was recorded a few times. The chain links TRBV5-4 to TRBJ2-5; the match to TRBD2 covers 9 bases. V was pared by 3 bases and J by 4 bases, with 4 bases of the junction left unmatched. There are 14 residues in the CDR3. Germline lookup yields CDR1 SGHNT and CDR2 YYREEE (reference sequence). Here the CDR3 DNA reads TGTGCCAGCAGCTCCATGACTAGCGGAGAGACCCAGTACTTC. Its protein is CASSSMTSGETQYF.

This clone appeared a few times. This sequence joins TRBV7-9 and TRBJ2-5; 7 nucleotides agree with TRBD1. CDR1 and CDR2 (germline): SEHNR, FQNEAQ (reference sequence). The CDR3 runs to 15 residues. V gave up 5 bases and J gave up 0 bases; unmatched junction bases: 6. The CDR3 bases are TGTGCCAGCAGCATTCCGACAGGGTACCAAGAGACCCAGTACTTC. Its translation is CASSIPTGYQETQYF.

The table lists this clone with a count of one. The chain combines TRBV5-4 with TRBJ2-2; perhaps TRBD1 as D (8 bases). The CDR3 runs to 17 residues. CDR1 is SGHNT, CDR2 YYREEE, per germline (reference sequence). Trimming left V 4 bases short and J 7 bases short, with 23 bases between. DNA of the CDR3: TGTGCCAGCAGCCCCCTCGGGGGGCAGGGGGCAGGCGGGGAGCTGTTTTTT. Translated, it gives CASSPLGGQGAGGELFF.

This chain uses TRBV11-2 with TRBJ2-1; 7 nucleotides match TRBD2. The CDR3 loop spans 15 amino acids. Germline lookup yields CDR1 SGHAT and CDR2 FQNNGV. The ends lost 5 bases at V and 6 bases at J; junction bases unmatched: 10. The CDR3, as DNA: TGTGCCAGCAGCCCCCTAGCGGCTATCGTCAATGAGCAGTTCTTC. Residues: CASSPLAAIVNEQFF.

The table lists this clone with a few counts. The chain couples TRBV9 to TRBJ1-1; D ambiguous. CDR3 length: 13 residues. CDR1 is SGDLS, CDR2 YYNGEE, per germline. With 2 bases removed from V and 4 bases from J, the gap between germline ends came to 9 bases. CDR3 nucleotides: TGTGCCAGCAGCGTCGTGGGGAGCACTGAAGCTTTCTTT. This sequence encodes CASSVVGSTEAFF. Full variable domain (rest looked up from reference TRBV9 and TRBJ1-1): DSGVTQTPKHLITATGQRVTLRCSPRSGDLSVYWYQQSLDQGLQFLIQYYNGEERAKGNILERFSAQQFPDLHSELNLSSLELGDSALYFCASSVVGSTEAFFGQGTRLTVV.

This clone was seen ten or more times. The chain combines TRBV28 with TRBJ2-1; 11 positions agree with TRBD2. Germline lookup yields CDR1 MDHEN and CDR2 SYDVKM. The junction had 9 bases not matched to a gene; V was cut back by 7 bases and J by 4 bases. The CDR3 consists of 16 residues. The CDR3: CASTSAGLAAYNEQFF. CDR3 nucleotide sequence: TGTGCCAGCACCTCCGCGGGACTAGCGGCTTACAATGAGCAGTTCTTC.

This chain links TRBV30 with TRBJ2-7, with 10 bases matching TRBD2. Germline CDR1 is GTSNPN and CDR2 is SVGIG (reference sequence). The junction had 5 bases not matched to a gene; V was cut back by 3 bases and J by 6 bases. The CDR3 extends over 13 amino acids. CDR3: CAWSRLAGVEQYF. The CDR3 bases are TGTGCCTGGAGCAGGCTAGCGGGAGTCGAGCAGTACTTC. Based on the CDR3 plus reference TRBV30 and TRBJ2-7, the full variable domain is SQTIHQWPATLVQPVGSPLSLECTVEGTSNPNLYWYRQAAGRGLQLLFYSVGIGQISSEVPQNLSASRPQDRQFILSSKKLLLSDSGFYLCAWSRLAGVEQYFGPGTRLTVT.

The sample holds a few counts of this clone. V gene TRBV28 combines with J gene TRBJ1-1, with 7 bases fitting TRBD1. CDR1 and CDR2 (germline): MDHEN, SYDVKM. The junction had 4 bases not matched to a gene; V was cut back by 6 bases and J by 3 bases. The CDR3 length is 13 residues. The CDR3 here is CASRPDRDTEAFF. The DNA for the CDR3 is TGTGCCAGCAGACCCGACAGGGACACTGAAGCTTTCTTT.

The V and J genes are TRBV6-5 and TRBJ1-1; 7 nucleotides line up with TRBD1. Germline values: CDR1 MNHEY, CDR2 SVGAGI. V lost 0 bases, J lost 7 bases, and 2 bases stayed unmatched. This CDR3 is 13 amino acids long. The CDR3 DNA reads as TGTGCCAGCAGTTACTCGACAGGGTATGAAGCTTTCTTT. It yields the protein CASSYSTGYEAFF.

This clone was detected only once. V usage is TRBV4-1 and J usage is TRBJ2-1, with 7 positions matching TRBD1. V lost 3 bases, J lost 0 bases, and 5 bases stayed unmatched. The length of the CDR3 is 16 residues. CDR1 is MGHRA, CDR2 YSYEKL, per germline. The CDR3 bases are TGCGCCAGCAGCCAGACGACAGGGAGCTCCTACAATGAGCAGTTCTTC. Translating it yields CASSQTTGSSYNEQFF.